What follows are 26 T cell receptor beta chains derived from one specimen sequenced in a study of blood T cell repertoires in COVID-19. Sequencing used immunoSEQ multiplex PCR; TCRdb keeps in-frame clones, though not all of them. Altogether about 300,000 clones are present, 80% to 90% being singletons, with the ten largest covering 8% to 13%. The source material was PBMCs or T cells enriched from blood (not recorded which). Every receptor here comes from a young woman who had recovered from COVID-19.

The rearrangement uses TRBV5-1 and TRBJ2-1; 11 bases agree with TRBD2. Per the germline V gene, CDR1 is SGHRS and CDR2 is YFSETQ. With 4 bases clipped from V and 10 bases from J, the junction kept 10 bases outside the gene matches. The CDR3 totals 15 residues. CDR3 coding DNA: TGCGCCAGCAGCCAAGATAGCGGGGGGGCCCGGGAGCAGTTCTTC. Translation: CASSQDSGGAREQFF.

The rearrangement links TRBV2 to TRBJ2-2; tentative D call: TRBD2 (5 bases). The V and J ends lost 7 bases and 5 bases respectively, with 8 bases between them. This CDR3 is built from 12 residues. Germline V gene sequence: CDR1 SNHLY, CDR2 FYNNEI. The CDR3 here is CASITGTGELFF. The CDR3, as DNA: TGTGCCAGCATCACGGGGACCGGGGAGCTGTTTTTT.

The chain carries TRBV7-9 and TRBJ1-6; D may be TRBD1 (6 bases). Germline V CDR1 and CDR2: SEHNR, FQNEAQ (reference sequence). Between the trimmed V and J ends, which lost 0 bases and 5 bases, there was a span of 14 bases. The length of the CDR3 is 17 residues. CDR3 sequence reads: CASSLADGGADNSPLHF. DNA of the CDR3: TGTGCCAGCAGCTTAGCGGATGGGGGCGCTGATAATTCACCCCTCCACTTT.

The V gene is TRBV30, the J gene TRBJ1-1, with D perhaps TRBD1 (5 bases). CDR3 length equals 14 residues. The V and J ends lost 4 bases and 4 bases respectively, with 16 bases between them. From germline, CDR1 is GTSNPN and CDR2 SVGIG (reference sequence). In DNA form, the CDR3 reads TGTGCCTGGAACCATAAACCGGGGGGCACTGAAGCTTTCTTT. It translates to CAWNHKPGGTEAFF. Variable domain in full (rest from reference TRBV30 and TRBJ1-1): SQTIHQWPATLVQPVGSPLSLECTVEGTSNPNLYWYRQAAGRGLQLLFYSVGIGQISSEVPQNLSASRPQDRQFILSSKKLLLSDSGFYLCAWNHKPGGTEAFFGQGTRLTVV.

V usage is TRBV6-4 and J usage is TRBJ2-1; 8 nucleotides match TRBD2. CDR3 size: 13 residues. The J segment lost 2 bases and the V segment lost 6 bases, leaving 0 bases of the junction unmatched. The V gene's germline CDR1 is MRHNA and CDR2 SNTAGT. In nucleotides, the CDR3 is TGTGCCAGCAGCGGGGGGGCCTACAATGAGCAGTTCTTC. It yields the protein CASSGGAYNEQFF.

The chain has TRBV5-4 and TRBJ2-7, with 8 bases that match TRBD1. V gave up 1 base and J gave up 0 bases; unmatched junction bases: 3. Germline lookup yields CDR1 SGHNT and CDR2 YYREEE (reference sequence). The CDR3 is made up of 15 amino acids. CDR3 sequence reads: CASSLRTGPSYEQYF. The CDR3 DNA reads as TGTGCCAGCAGCTTGAGGACAGGGCCCTCCTACGAGCAGTACTTC.

The chain employs TRBV19 and TRBJ1-1; no reliable D call. The CDR3 loop spans 15 amino acids. V was cut by 4 bases and J by 5 bases, with 17 bases left in between. The germline gives CDR1 LNHDA, CDR2 SQIVND (reference sequence). Here the CDR3 reads CASSTRTGGGTEAFF. The CDR3 coding sequence is TGTGCCAGTAGTACAAGGACGGGAGGTGGGACTGAAGCTTTCTTT. Combining the CDR3 with reference TRBV19 and TRBJ1-1 gives the whole variable domain DGGITQSPKYLFRKEGQNVTLSCEQNLNHDAMYWYRQDPGQGLRLIYYSQIVNDFQKGDIAEGYSVSREKKESFPLTVTSAQKNPTAFYLCASSTRTGGGTEAFFGQGTRLTVV.

This chain links TRBV5-6 with TRBJ1-3, with 7 positions matching TRBD1. The CDR3 runs 14 residues. With 3 bases clipped from V and 3 bases from J, the junction kept 3 bases outside the gene matches. Germline V gene sequence: CDR1 SGHDT, CDR2 YYEEEE. CDR3: CASSSGGGGNTIYF. The CDR3 nucleotides are TGTGCCAGCAGCTCAGGGGGTGGTGGAAACACCATATATTTT.

This clone was detected once. V and J are TRBV7-6 and TRBJ1-1; D gene unclear. Germline CDR1 is SGHVS and CDR2 is FNYEAQ. CDR3 length equals 14 residues. The V end lost 4 bases, the J end lost 1 base, and 10 bases lay between the germline ends. In DNA form, the CDR3 reads TGTGCCAGCAGCTCCGGAGCCGCGAACACTGAAGCTTTCTTT. This codes for CASSSGAANTEAFF.

The rearrangement links TRBV25-1 to TRBJ2-2; maybe TRBD1 (5 bases). V was clipped by 2 bases and J by 7 bases, with 11 bases between them. The germline gives CDR1 MGHDK, CDR2 SYGVNS. The CDR3 has 14 amino acids. CDR3 bases: TGTGCCAGCAGTGAAGGGCTTAGGGGCGGGGAGCTGTTTTTT. This encodes CASSEGLRGGELFF.

This clone was seen only a few times. The chain joins TRBV19 to TRBJ1-1; 7 bases line up with TRBD1. Germline V gene sequence: CDR1 LNHDA, CDR2 SQIVND (reference sequence). CDR3 length: 15 residues. The J segment lost 3 bases and the V segment lost 4 bases, leaving 8 bases of the junction unmatched. Written as DNA, the CDR3 is TGTGCCAGTAGTAATCCGTCAGGGGGTCACACTGAAGCTTTCTTT. Its protein product is CASSNPSGGHTEAFF.

The V gene is TRBV9, the J gene TRBJ1-3; 9 bases map to TRBD1. Germline CDR1 is SGDLS and CDR2 is YYNGEE. The CDR3 has 17 amino acids. V shed 5 bases and J 0 bases; nucleotides not matched to a gene: 9. The CDR3 DNA reads TGTGCCAGCAGTGCCGGGACAGGGCTGGACTCTGGAAACACCATATATTTT. Translated: CASSAGTGLDSGNTIYF.

This chain connects TRBV7-6 to TRBJ2-3, with 7 bases identical to TRBD1. Germline assignment: CDR1 SGHVS and CDR2 FNYEAQ. V gave up 5 bases and J gave up 4 bases; unmatched junction bases: 9. The CDR3 consists of 15 residues. In DNA, the CDR3 is TGTGCCAGCAGCCGCAGGGACAGCCGGGCAGATACGCAGTATTTT. This codes for CASSRRDSRADTQYF.

Note on this clone: Other DNA sequences in this sample translate to the same CDR3. V is TRBV18 and J is TRBJ2-5; TRBD2 agrees at 8 bases. Germline CDR1 reads KGHSH; CDR2 reads LQKENI. Trimming removed 1 base from V and 1 base from J; junction bases left unmatched: 5. The CDR3 length is 16 residues. CDR3: CASSPLTGGGQETQYF. CDR3 sequence (DNA): TGTGCCAGCTCACCACTTACGGGAGGGGGCCAAGAGACCCAGTACTTC.

The chain recombines TRBV2 with TRBJ2-2; 10 bases agree with TRBD2. Germline loops: CDR1 SNHLY, CDR2 FYNNEI. J lost 7 bases, V lost 7 bases, and 9 bases had no gene match. This CDR3 region has 15 residues. CDR3 sequence reads: CASKLTSGKGGELFF. In nucleotides, the CDR3 is TGTGCCAGCAAGTTAACTAGCGGGAAAGGCGGGGAGCTGTTTTTT.

This rearrangement joins TRBV29-1 to TRBJ2-1; a weak D match, TRBD2 (6 bases). Trimming cost V 3 bases and J 0 bases, with 18 bases left between them. Germline CDR1 SQVTM, CDR2 ANQGSEA. The length of the CDR3 is 17 residues. The CDR3 sequence: CSVDGLTSHSSYNEQFF. CDR3 in DNA: TGCAGCGTTGATGGACTAACATCCCATAGCTCCTACAATGAGCAGTTCTTC.

The chain carries TRBV10-3 and TRBJ2-1, with D possibly being TRBD2 (7 bases). The germline V gene encodes CDR1 ENHRY and CDR2 SYGVKD. The CDR3 is 15 residues long. The V and J ends lost 11 bases and 6 bases respectively, with 23 bases between them. The CDR3 DNA reads as TGTGCCGCCAGAGGGGCGGGGGCCTTTCGCAATGAGCAGTTCTTC. Encoded protein: CAARGAGAFRNEQFF.

This chain connects TRBV19 to TRBJ2-3; the match to TRBD1 covers 7 bases. Germline V gene data show CDR1 as LNHDA and CDR2 as SQIVND (reference sequence). The CDR3 consists of 14 residues. After removal of 6 bases from V and 6 bases from J, the junction contained 9 bases not matched to a gene. This chain's CDR3 is CASSNQGVGDTQYF. In DNA, the CDR3 is TGTGCCAGTAGCAACCAGGGGGTAGGGGATACGCAGTATTTT.

J is TRBJ1-2 and V is TRBV13, with D perhaps TRBD1 (6 bases). The V end lost 6 bases, the J end lost 3 bases, and 17 bases lay between the germline ends. There are 15 residues in the CDR3. CDR1 and CDR2 from the germline V gene are PRHDT and FYEKMQ (reference sequence). CDR3 residues: CASRLSGASYYGYTF. DNA of the CDR3: TGTGCCAGCAGACTATCAGGGGCCTCGTACTATGGCTACACCTTC. The complete variable domain, with remaining parts taken from reference TRBV13 and TRBJ1-2, reads AAGVIQSPRHLIKEKRETATLKCYPIPRHDTVYWYQQGPGQDPQFLISFYEKMQSDKGSIPDRFSAQQFSDYHSELNMSSLELGDSALYFCASRLSGASYYGYTFGSGTRLTVV.

The chain has TRBV27 and TRBJ2-1; 10 bases agree with TRBD1. CDR1 is MNHEY and CDR2 is SMNVEV in the germline V gene (reference sequence). V lost 5 bases, J lost 4 bases, and 5 bases stayed unmatched. CDR3 length: 15 residues. The CDR3 DNA follows: TGTGCCAGCAGTATGGGACAGGGGCCTTACAATGAGCAGTTCTTC. Translating it yields CASSMGQGPYNEQFF.

The chain recombines TRBV19 with TRBJ1-1, with D tentatively TRBD1 (5 bases). V shed 7 bases and J shed 6 bases, with 15 bases lying between them. The V gene's germline CDR1 is LNHDA and CDR2 SQIVND (reference sequence). The CDR3 extends over 13 amino acids. The CDR3 nucleotides read TGTGCCAGTATCACGGCGGGGGGTGCTGAAGCTTTCTTT. Amino acid sequence: CASITAGGAEAFF.

This sequence joins TRBV2 and TRBJ1-3, with D unresolved. CDR1 and CDR2 from the germline V gene are SNHLY and FYNNEI. The CDR3 has 15 amino acids. Trimming took off 7 bases at V and 0 bases at J, with 13 bases between the two ends. This CDR3 is CASISRVLSGNTIYF. The CDR3, as DNA: TGTGCCAGCATATCGAGAGTCCTCTCTGGAAACACCATATATTTT.

The chain combines TRBV5-5 with TRBJ1-2, with D possibly matching TRBD1 (6 bases). This CDR3 contains 13 residues. Germline V gene lookup returns CDR1 SGHKS and CDR2 YYEKEE (reference sequence). V was pared by 3 bases and J by 6 bases, with 12 bases between. CDR3 coding DNA: TGTGCCAGCAGCTGGCAGGGGCAGCATGGCTACACCTTC. It encodes CASSWQGQHGYTF.

The rearrangement joins TRBV2 to TRBJ1-5, with D possibly matching TRBD1 (5 bases). V gave up 7 bases and J gave up 5 bases, with 15 bases separating them. This CDR3 spans 14 amino acids. Germline V gene lookup returns CDR1 SNHLY and CDR2 FYNNEI. Here the CDR3 reads CASTRDLTDQPQHF. The DNA of the CDR3 is TGTGCCAGCACGCGGGACCTAACTGATCAGCCCCAGCATTTT.

The J gene is TRBJ2-1, the V gene TRBV4-2; 11 nucleotides match TRBD2. The CDR3 extends over 18 amino acids. The V and J ends lost 1 base and 5 bases, in that order; junction bases with no gene match: 10. Germline assignment: CDR1 LGHNA and CDR2 YNFKEQ. For the CDR3, the DNA is TGTGCCAGCAGCCAAGGGCTGGGACTAGCGGTTAGACACAATGAGCAGTTCTTC. Protein: CASSQGLGLAVRHNEQFF.

The chain is built from TRBV5-1 and TRBJ1-6; D remains unclear. This CDR3 spans 15 amino acids. Trimming removed 0 bases from V and 9 bases from J, with 13 bases in between. Per the germline V gene, CDR1 is SGHRS and CDR2 is YFSETQ. The CDR3 sequence is CASSLERGRGSPLHF. CDR3 DNA: TGCGCCAGCAGCTTGGAGCGGGGTAGAGGTTCACCCCTCCACTTT.